This T cell receptor (beta chain) was recorded in a study of lung T cells in sarcoidosis with Löfgren's syndrome (dated by TCRdb to 2015 to 2018). Notes on the research overall: Sarcoidosis was characterized as a granulomatous disease that is mostly pulmonary, in which CD4+ T cells accumulate in bronchoalveolar lavage fluid. The repertoire analyses focused on Löfgren's syndrome patients. The investigation overall reported the following: In alphabeta pairing analysis, TRAV12-1 was found to pair preferentially with TRBV2, and CDR3 homology was shown by the resulting paired TCRs. TRAV12-1 and TRBV2 were reported as the most expanded V gene segments in Löfgren's syndrome patients compared with control subjects. Sharing of TRAV12-1 and TRBV2 CDR3 motifs among multiple Lofgren's syndrome patients was reported, suggesting public CD4+ TCR repertoires. Recognition of a sarcoidosis-associated antigen was only suggested, and the antigen itself remained putative and was not identified.

TCR repertoires were profiled from CD4+ T cells obtained by bronchoalveolar lavage. Sequencer: Illumina MiSeq. The public sequencing data were trimmed at Q25 with fastp and processed into clonotypes with MiXCR by TCRdb, which kept only in-frame beta chains. Identical CDR3 proteins give one entry, which carries the most common genes and DNA. The sample table records some 19,000 distinct CDR3 sequences; roughly 21% of these occur just once. Of the sample, more than 0.7% falls within the top ten clones. Reading the germline V gene (reference sequence) gives CDR1 SEHNR and CDR2 FQNEAQ. The CDR3 runs 18 residues from the cysteine to the phenylalanine. Of all the DNA, just the CDR3 is kept, 54 bases in frame from base 1. After removal of 5 bases from V and 3 bases from J, the junction retains 16 bases not matched to a gene. With regard to this clonotype: Its antigen remains undetermined. Given a much more abundant clone one base away, this may be a read error.

Rearrangement joined TRBV7-9 to TRBJ2-7, with 10 bases matching TRBD1. The sample consisted of CD4+ T cells from bronchoalveolar lavage. The receptor's source is a human donor with sarcoidosis (Löfgren's syndrome or another form), or a control subject (not recorded which). The nucleotide sequence is TGTGCCAGCAGCCCCCGTACCCCTAGGGACAGGGGCTTCTACGAGCAGTACTTC. Its translation is CASSPRTPRDRGFYEQYF.